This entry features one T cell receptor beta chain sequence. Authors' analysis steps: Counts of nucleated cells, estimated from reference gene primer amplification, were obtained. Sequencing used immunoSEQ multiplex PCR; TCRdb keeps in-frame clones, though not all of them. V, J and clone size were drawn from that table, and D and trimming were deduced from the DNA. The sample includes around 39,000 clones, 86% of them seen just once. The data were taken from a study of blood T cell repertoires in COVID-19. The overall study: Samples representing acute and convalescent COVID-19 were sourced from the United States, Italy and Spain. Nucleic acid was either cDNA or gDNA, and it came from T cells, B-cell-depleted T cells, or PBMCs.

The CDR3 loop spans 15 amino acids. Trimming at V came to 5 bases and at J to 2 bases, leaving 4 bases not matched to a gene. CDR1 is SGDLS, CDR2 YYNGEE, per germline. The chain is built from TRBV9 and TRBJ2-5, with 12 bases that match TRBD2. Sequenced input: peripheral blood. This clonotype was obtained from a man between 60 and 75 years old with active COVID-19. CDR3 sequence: CASSPGLAGQETQYF. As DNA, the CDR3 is TGTGCCAGCAGTCCGGGACTAGCGGGTCAAGAGACCCAGTACTTC. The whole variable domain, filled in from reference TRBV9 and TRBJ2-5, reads DSGVTQTPKHLITATGQRVTLRCSPRSGDLSVYWYQQSLDQGLQFLIQYYNGEERAKGNILERFSAQQFPDLHSELNLSSLELGDSALYFCASSPGLAGQETQYFGPGTRLLVL.